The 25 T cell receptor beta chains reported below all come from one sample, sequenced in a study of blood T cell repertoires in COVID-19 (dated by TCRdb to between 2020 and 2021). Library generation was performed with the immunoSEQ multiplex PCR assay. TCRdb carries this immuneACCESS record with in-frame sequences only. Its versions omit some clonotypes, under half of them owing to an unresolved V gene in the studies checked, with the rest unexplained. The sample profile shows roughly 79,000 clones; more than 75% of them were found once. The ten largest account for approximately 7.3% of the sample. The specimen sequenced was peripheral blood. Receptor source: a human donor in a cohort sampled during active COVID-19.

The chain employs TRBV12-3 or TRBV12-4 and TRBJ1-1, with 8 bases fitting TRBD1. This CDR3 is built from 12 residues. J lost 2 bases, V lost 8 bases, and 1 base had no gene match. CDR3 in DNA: TGTGCCAGCGACAGGGGAAACACTGAAGCTTTCTTT. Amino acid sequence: CASDRGNTEAFF.

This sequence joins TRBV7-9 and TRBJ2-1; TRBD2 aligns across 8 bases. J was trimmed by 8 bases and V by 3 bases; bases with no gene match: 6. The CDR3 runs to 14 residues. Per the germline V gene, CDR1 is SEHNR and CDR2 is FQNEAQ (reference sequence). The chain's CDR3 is CASSLSGGGYEQFF. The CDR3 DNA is TGTGCCAGCAGCTTGAGCGGGGGTGGCTATGAGCAGTTCTTC.

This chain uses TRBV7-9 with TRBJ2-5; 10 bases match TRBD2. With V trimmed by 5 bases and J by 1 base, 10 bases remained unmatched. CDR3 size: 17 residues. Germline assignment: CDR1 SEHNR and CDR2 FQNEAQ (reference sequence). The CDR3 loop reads CASSPGSSSGGQETQYF. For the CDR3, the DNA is TGTGCCAGCAGCCCAGGTTCGTCTAGCGGGGGCCAAGAGACCCAGTACTTC.

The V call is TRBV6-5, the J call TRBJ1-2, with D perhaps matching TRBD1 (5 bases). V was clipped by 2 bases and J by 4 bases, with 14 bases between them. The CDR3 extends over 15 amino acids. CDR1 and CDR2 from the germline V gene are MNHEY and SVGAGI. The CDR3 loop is CASSYTPGFGYGYTF. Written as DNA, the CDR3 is TGTGCCAGCAGTTACACCCCAGGGTTCGGCTATGGCTACACCTTC.

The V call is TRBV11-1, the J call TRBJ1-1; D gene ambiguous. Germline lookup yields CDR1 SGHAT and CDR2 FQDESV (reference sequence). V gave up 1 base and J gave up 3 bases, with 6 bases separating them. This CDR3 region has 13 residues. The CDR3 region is CASSLGRDTEAFF. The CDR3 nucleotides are TGTGCCAGCAGCTTAGGACGGGACACTGAAGCTTTCTTT.

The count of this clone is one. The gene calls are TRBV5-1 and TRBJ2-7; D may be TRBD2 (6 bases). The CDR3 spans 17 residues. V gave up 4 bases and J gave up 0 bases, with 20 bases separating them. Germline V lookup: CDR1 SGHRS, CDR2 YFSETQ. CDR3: CASSLTRAGGNSYEQYF. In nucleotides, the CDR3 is TGCGCCAGCAGCCTGACACGAGCGGGCGGTAACTCCTACGAGCAGTACTTC.

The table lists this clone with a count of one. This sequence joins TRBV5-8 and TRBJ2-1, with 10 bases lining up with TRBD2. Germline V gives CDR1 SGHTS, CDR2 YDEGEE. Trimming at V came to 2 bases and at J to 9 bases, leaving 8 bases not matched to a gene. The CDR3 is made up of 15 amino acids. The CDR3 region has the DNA TGTGCCAGCAGCTTAACGGGACTAGCGCCTCGTGAGCAGTTCTTC. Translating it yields CASSLTGLAPREQFF.

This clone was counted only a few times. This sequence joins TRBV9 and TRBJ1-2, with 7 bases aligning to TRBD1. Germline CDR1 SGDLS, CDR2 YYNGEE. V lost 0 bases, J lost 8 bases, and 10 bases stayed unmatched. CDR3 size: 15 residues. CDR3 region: CASSVVRGKVEGYTF. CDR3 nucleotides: TGTGCCAGCAGCGTAGTCAGGGGGAAGGTAGAAGGCTACACCTTC.

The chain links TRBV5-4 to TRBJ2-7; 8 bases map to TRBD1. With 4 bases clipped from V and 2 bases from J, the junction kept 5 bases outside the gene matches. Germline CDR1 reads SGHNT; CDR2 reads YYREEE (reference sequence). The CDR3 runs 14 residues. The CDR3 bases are TGTGCCAGCAGCGGACAGGGAGAAGCCTACGAGCAGTACTTC. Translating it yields CASSGQGEAYEQYF.

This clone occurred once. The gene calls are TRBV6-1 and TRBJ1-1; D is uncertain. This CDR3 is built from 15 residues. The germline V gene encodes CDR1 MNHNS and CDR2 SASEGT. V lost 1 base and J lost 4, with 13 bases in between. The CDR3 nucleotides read TGTGCCAGCAGTGAAGTCGGTATTGGCGGCACTGAAGCTTTCTTT. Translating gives CASSEVGIGGTEAFF.

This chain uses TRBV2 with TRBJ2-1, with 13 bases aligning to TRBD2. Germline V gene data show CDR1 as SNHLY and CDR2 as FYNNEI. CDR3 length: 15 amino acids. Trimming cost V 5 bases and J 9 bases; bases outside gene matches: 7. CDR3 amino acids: CASSPTSGGAGEQFF. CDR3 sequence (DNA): TGTGCCAGCAGTCCTACTAGCGGGGGGGCTGGTGAGCAGTTCTTC.

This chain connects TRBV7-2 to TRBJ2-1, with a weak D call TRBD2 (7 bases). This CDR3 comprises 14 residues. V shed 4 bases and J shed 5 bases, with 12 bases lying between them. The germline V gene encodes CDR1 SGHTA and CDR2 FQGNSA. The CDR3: CASSSKGGNNEQFF. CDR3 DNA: TGTGCCAGCAGCTCGAAGGGGGGGAACAATGAGCAGTTCTTC.

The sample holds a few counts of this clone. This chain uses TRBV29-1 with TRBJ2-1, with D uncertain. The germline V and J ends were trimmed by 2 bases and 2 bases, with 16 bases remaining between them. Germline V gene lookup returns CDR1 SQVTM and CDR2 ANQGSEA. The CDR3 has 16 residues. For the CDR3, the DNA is TGCAGCGTTGAAAGTGCATTGGCAGATACCTACAATGAGCAGTTCTTC. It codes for CSVESALADTYNEQFF.

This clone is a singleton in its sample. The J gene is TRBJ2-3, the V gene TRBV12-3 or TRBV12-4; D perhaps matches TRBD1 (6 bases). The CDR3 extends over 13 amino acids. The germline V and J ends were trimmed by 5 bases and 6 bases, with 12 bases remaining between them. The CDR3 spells CASSTGQPDTQYF. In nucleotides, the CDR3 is TGTGCCAGCAGTACAGGACAGCCGGATACGCAGTATTTT.

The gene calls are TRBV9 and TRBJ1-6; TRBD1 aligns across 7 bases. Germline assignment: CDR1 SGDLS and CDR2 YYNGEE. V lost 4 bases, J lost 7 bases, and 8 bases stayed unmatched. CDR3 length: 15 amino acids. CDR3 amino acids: CASSFTGTENSPLHF. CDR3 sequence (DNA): TGTGCCAGCAGCTTTACCGGGACAGAAAATTCACCCCTCCACTTT.

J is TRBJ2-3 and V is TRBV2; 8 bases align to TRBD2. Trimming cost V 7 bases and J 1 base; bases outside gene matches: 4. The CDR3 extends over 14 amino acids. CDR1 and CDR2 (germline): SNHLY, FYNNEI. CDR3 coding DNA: TGTGCCAGCACGGGGGGGGATGGCACAGATACGCAGTATTTT. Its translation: CASTGGDGTDTQYF.

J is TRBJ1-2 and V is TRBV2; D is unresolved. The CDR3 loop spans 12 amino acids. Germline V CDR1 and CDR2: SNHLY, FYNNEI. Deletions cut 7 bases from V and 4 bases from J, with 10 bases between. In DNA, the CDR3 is TGTGCCAGCATGCCCAGAATCTATGGCTACACCTTC. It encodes CASMPRIYGYTF.

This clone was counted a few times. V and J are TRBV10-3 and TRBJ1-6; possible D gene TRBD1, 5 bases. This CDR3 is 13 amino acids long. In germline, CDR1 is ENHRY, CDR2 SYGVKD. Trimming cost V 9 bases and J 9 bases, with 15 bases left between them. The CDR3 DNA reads TGTGCCATGTCACGGCAGGGCGGTTCACCCCTCCACTTT. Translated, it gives CAMSRQGGSPLHF.

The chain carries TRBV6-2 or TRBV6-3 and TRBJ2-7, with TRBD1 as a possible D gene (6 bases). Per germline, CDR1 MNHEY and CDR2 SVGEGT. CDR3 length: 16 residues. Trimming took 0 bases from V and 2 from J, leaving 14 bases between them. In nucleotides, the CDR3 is TGTGCCAGCAGTTACTCGAATGAGGGGGACCCCTACGAGCAGTACTTC. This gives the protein CASSYSNEGDPYEQYF.

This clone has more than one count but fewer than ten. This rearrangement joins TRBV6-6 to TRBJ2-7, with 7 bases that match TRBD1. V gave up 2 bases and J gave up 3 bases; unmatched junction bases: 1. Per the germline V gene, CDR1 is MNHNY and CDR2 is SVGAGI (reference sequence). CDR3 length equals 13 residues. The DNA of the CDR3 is TGTGCCAGCAGTTACCCAGGGGGCTACGAGCAGTACTTC. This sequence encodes CASSYPGGYEQYF.

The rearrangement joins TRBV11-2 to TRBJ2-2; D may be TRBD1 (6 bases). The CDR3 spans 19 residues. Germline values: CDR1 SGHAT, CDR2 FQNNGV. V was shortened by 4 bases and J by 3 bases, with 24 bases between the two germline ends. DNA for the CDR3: TGTGCCAGCAGCTCCTACAAAGGGACGATTAAGGGGGACACCGGGGAGCTGTTTTTT. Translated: CASSSYKGTIKGDTGELFF.

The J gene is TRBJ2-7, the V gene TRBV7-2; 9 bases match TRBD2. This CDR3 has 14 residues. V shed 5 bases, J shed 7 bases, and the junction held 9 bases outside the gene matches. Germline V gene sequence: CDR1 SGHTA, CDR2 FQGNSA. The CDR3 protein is CASSGASGVGEQYF. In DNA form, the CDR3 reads TGTGCCAGCAGCGGGGCTAGCGGGGTAGGGGAGCAGTACTTC.

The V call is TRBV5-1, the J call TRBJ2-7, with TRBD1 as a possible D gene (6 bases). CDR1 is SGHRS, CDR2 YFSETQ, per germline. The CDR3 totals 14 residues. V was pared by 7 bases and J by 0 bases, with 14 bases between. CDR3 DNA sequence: TGCGCCAGCGGGTGGACAGAACTCTCCTACGAGCAGTACTTC. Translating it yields CASGWTELSYEQYF.

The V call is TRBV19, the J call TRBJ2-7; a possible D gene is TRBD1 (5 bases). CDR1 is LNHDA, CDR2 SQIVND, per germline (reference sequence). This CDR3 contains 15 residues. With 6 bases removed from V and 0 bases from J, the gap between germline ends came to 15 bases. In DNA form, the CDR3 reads TGTGCCAGTAGAGCCCAGGGCGAAAGCTCCTACGAGCAGTACTTC. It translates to CASRAQGESSYEQYF.

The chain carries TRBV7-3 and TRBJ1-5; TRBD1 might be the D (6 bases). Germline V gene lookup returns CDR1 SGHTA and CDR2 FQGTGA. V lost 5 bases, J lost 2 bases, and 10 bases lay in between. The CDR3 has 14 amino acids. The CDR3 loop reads CASSTGIGNQPQHF. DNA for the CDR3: TGTGCCAGCAGCACAGGGATTGGCAATCAGCCCCAGCATTTT.